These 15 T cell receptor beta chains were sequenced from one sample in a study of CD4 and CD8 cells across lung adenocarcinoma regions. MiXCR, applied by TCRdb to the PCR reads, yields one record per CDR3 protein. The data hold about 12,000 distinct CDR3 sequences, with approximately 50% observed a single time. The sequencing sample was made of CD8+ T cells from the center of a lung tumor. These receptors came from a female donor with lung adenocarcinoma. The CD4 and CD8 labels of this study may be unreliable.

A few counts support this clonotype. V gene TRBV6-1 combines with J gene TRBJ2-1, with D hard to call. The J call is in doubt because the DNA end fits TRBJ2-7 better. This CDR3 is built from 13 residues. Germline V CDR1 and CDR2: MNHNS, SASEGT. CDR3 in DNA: TGTGCCAGCAGTGATGGCCAAGAATACGAGCAGTACTTC. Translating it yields CASSDGQEYEQYF.

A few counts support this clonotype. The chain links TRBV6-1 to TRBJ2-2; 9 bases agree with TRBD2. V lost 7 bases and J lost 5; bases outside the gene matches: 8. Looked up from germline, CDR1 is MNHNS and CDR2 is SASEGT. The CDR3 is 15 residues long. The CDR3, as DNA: TGTGCCAGCAACCCTTGGGCGGGAGGGACCGGGGAGCTGTTTTTT. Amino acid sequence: CASNPWAGGTGELFF.

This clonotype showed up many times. The CDR3 DNA reads as TGTGCCAGCAGCATGGACAGGGGCCACGAGCAGTACTTC. This translates into CASSMDRGHEQYF. This chain uses TRBV11-1 with TRBJ2-5; 9 bases match TRBD1. The last part of the DNA fits TRBJ2-7 better; the J call may be wrong. The CDR3 has 13 amino acids. Per the germline V gene, CDR1 is SGHAT and CDR2 is FQDESV (reference sequence).

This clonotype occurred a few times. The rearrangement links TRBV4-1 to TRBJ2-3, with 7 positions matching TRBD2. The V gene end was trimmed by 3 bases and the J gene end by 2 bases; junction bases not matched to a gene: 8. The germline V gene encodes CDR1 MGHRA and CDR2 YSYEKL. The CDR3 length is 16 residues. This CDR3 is CASSHRASGITDTQYF. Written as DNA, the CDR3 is TGCGCCAGCAGCCACCGGGCTAGCGGAATCACAGATACGCAGTATTTT.

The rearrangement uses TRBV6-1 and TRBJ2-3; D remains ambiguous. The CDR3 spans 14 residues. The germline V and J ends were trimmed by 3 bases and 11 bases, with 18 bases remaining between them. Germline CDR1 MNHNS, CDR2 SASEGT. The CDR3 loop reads CASSDLEPYNEQYF. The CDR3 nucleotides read TGTGCCAGCAGTGATTTGGAGCCTTACAATGAGCAGTATTTT.

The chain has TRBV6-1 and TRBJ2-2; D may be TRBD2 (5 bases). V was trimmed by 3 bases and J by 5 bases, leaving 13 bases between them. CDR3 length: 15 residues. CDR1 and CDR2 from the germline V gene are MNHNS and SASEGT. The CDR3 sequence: CASSEGAGWTGELFF. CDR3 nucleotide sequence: TGTGCCAGCAGTGAGGGCGCGGGTTGGACCGGGGAGCTGTTTTTT.

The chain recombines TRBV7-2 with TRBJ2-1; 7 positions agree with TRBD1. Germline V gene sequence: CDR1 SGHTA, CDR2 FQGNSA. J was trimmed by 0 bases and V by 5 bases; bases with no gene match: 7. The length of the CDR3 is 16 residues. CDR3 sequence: CASSADRDPSYNEQFF. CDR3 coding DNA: TGTGCCAGCAGCGCAGACAGGGATCCCTCCTACAATGAGCAGTTCTTC.

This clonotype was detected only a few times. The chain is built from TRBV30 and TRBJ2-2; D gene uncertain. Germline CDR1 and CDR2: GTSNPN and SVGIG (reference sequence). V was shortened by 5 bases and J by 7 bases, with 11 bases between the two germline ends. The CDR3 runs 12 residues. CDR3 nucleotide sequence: TGTGCCTGGTCGCCTGATGGCGGGGAGCTGTTTTTT. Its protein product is CAWSPDGGELFF.

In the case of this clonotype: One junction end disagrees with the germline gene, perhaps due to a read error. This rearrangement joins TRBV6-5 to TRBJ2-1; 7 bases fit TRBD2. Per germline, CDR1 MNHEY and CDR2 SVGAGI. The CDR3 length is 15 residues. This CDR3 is CASRFSGASGNTQFF. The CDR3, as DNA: TGTGCCAGCAGATTCTCCGGGGCTAGCGGAAATACGCAGTTTTTT.

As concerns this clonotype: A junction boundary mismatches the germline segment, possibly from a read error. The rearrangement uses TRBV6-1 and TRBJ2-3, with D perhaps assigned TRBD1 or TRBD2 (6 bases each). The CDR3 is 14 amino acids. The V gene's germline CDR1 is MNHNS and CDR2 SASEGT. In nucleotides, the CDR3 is TGTGCGAGCCTAGGGGGACGGGGGCCAGAGACGCAGTATTTC. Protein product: CASLGGRGPETQYF.

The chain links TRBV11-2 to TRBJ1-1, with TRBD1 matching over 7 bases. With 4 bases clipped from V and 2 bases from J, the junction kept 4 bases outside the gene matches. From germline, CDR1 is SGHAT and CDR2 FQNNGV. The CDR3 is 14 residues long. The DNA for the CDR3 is TGTGCCAGCAGCTCCCGGGACAGAAACACTGAAGCTTTCTTT. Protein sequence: CASSSRDRNTEAFF.

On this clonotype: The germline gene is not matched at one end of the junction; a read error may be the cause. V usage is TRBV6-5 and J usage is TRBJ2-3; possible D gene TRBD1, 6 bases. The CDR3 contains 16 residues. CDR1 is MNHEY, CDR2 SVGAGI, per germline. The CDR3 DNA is TGTGCCAGCGGTTATTTCGGACAGCGTATGCCAGATACCCAGTATTTC. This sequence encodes CASGYFGQRMPDTQYF.

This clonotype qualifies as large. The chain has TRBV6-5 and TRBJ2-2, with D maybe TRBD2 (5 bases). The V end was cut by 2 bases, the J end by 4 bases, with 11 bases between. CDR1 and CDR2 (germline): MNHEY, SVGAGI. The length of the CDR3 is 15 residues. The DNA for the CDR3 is TGTGCCAGCAGTTACCCTTCGGGAACCACCGGGGAGCTGTTTTTT. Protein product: CASSYPSGTTGELFF.

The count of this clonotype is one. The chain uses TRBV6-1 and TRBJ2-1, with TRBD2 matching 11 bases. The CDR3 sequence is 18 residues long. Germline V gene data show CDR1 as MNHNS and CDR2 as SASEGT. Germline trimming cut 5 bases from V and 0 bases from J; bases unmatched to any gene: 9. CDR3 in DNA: TGTGCCAGCAGTAGTTGGGGACTAGCGGCAAGCTCCTACAATGAGCAGTTCTTC. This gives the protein CASSSWGLAASSYNEQFF.

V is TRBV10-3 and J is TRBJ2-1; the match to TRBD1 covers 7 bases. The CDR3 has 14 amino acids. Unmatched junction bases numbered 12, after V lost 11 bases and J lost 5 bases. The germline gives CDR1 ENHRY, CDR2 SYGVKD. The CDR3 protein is CAPQGVGSDNEQFF. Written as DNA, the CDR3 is TGTGCCCCCCAGGGGGTTGGCAGCGACAATGAGCAGTTCTTC.